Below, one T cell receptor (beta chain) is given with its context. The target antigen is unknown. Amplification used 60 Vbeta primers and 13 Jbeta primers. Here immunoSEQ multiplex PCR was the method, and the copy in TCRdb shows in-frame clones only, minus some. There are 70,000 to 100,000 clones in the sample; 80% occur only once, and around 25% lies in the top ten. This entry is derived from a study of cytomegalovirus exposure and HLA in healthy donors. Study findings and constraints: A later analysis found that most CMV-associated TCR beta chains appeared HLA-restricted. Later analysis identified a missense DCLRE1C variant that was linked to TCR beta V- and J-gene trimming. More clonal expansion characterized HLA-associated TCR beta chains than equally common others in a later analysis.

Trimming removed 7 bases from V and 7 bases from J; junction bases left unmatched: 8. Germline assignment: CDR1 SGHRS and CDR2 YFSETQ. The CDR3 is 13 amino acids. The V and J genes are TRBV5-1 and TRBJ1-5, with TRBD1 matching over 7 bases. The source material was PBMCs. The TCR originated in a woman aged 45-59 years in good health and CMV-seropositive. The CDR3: CASRGQVGQPQHF. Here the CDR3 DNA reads TGCGCCAGCCGCGGACAGGTGGGGCAGCCCCAGCATTTT. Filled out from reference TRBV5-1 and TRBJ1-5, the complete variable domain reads KAGVTQTPRYLIKTRGQQVTLSCSPISGHRSVSWYQQTPGQGLQFLFEYFSETQRNKGNFPGRFSGRQFSNSRSEMNVSTLELGDSALYLCASRGQVGQPQHFGDGTRLSIL.